The 11 T cell receptor delta chains below come from one sample, sequenced in a study of gamma-delta chains in newborns, infants, children. TCRdb re-called the reads via CATT. The sample shows about 9,200 delta-chain clones, roughly 20% of them seen only once. Sequences were obtained from blood. These TCRs come from a child who was a newborn, infant or young child, either healthy, febrile or measles-vaccinated (not recorded which).

Notes on this clone: At one boundary the junction diverges from the germline segment, which might be a read error. This chain connects TRDV2 to TRDJ3, with TRDD3 matching 9 bases. The CDR3 consists of 20 residues. The V gene's germline CDR1 is GEAIGNYY and CDR2 EKD. This chain's CDR3 is CACDTAGGSPGSRDTRQMFF. The CDR3 bases are TGTGCCTGTGACACCGCTGGGGGATCGCCGGGCTCCAGGGACACCCGACAGATGTTTTTC.

This clone was picked up a small number of times. The rearrangement links TRDV2 to TRDJ1; maybe TRDD3 (6 bases). The ends were cut back, 0 bases at V and 0 bases at J, with 22 bases in the middle. Germline loops: CDR1 GEAIGNYY, CDR2 EKD. The CDR3 contains 19 residues. CDR3 coding DNA: TGTGCCTGTGACACCGTACGGGGGGACTCATCGCCAAACACCGATAAACTCATCTTT. Encoded protein: CACDTVRGDSSPNTDKLIF.

The CDR3 sequence is CACDGVGITNTDKLIF. Written as DNA, the CDR3 is TGTGCCTGTGACGGGGTGGGGATTACCAACACCGATAAACTCATCTTT. This chain connects TRDV2 to TRDJ1; possibly TRDD3 for D (6 bases). Trimming left V 3 bases short and J 0 bases short, with 16 bases between. CDR3 size: 16 residues. Germline assignment: CDR1 GEAIGNYY and CDR2 EKD.

This clone has just a few counts. The CDR3 sequence is CACDTVNKLEVPDTDKLIF. CDR3 in DNA: TGTGCCTGTGACACCGTGAATAAATTGGAGGTCCCGGACACCGATAAACTCATCTTT. The rearrangement joins TRDV2 to TRDJ1; unclear D gene. Trimming cost V 0 bases and J 0 bases, with 22 bases left between them. Per germline, CDR1 GEAIGNYY and CDR2 EKD. This CDR3 spans 19 amino acids.

This clone was counted only a few times. This likely traces to a read error, being one base from a far larger clone. Distinct nucleotide sequences in the sample also encode this CDR3. The chain couples TRDV2 to TRDJ1; no clear D. Deletions cut 3 bases from V and 0 bases from J, with 22 bases between. In germline, CDR1 is GEAIGNYY, CDR2 EKD. CDR3 length: 18 amino acids. The CDR3 spells CACDPLAGGGSDTDKLIF. In DNA form, the CDR3 reads TGTGCCTGTGACCCTCTAGCGGGTGGTGGATCCGACACCGATAAACTCATCTTT.

The chain carries TRDV2 and TRDJ1; no clear D gene. V was pared by 2 bases and J by 3 bases, with 15 bases between. Germline values: CDR1 GEAIGNYY, CDR2 EKD. The CDR3 loop spans 15 amino acids. This chain's CDR3 is CACDKWDRAPDKLIF. CDR3 nucleotides: TGTGCCTGTGACAAGTGGGACCGAGCACCCGATAAACTCATCTTT.

Remarks on this clone: An end of the junction does not agree with germline; a read error may underlie this. The rearrangement joins TRDV1 to TRDJ1; 9 bases agree with TRDD3. Germline V gives CDR1 TSWWSYY, CDR2 QGS. The CDR3 sequence is 19 residues long. CDR3 DNA sequence: TGTGCTATTGGGTCTCGCCGCGGGGGATACACAATAGCCACCGATAAACTCATCTTT. Its protein product is CAIGSRRGGYTIATDKLIF.

This clone ranks as large (0.1 to 1%). The V call is TRDV2, the J call TRDJ3, with TRDD3 matching over 9 bases. The CDR3 spans 21 residues. V lost 0 bases, J lost 0 bases, and 11 bases stayed unmatched. Germline CDR1 GEAIGNYY, CDR2 EKD. CDR3 coding DNA: TGTGCCTGTGACACCGTGTCGGCAGGGGGATACCGCTCCTGGGACACCCGACAGATGTTTTTC. It codes for CACDTVSAGGYRSWDTRQMFF.

The rearrangement links TRDV2 to TRDJ1; 10 positions agree with TRDD3. J was trimmed by 4 bases and V by 3 bases; bases with no gene match: 4. Germline lookup yields CDR1 GEAIGNYY and CDR2 EKD. The CDR3 has 14 residues. CDR3 DNA sequence: TGTGCCTGTGACGCACTGGGGGATTACGATAAACTCATCTTT. This gives the protein CACDALGDYDKLIF.

The chain combines TRDV2 with TRDJ1; 7 nucleotides match TRDD3. Germline V gene sequence: CDR1 GEAIGNYY, CDR2 EKD. The CDR3 runs 19 residues. With V trimmed by 3 bases and J by 0 bases, 18 bases remained unmatched. This CDR3 is CACDPLLRGGSMYTDKLIF. CDR3 in DNA: TGTGCCTGTGACCCCCTCCTTAGGGGGGGATCCATGTACACCGATAAACTCATCTTT.

Of note for this clone: This may arise from a read error, as a much more abundant clone is one base away. V usage is TRDV2 and J usage is TRDJ1, with 13 bases identical to TRDD3. Losses at the gene ends were 3 bases for V and 4 bases for J; bases not matched to a gene: 10. CDR3 length: 17 amino acids. The germline CDR1 and CDR2 sequences are GEAIGNYY and EKD. As DNA, the CDR3 is TGTGCCTGTGACGCAATTACTGGGGGATACGATGGCGATAAACTCATCTTT. Its translation is CACDAITGGYDGDKLIF.